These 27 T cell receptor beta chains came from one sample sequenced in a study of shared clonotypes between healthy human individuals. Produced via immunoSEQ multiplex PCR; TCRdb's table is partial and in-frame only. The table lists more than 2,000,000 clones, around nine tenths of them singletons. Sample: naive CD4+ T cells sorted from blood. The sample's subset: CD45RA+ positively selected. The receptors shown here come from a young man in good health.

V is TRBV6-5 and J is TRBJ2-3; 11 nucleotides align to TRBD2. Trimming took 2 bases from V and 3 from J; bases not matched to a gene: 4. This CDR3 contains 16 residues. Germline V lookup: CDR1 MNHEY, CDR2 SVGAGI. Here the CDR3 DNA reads TGTGCCAGCAGTTACCTAGCGGGGGGAGGTACAGATACGCAGTATTTT. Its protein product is CASSYLAGGGTDTQYF.

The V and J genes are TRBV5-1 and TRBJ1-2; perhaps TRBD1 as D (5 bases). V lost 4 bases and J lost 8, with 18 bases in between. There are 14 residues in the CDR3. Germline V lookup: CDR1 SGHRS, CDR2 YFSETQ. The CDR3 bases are TGCGCCAGCAGCCTTCCAACCGGGGCGGGGGGCTACACCTTC. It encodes CASSLPTGAGGYTF.

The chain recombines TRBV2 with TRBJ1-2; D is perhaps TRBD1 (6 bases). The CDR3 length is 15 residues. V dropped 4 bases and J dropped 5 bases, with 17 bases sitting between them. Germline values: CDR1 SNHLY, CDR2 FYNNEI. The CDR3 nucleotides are TGTGCCAGCAGTGCACAGGGAGCCCCCGGGTATGGCTACACCTTC. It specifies CASSAQGAPGYGYTF.

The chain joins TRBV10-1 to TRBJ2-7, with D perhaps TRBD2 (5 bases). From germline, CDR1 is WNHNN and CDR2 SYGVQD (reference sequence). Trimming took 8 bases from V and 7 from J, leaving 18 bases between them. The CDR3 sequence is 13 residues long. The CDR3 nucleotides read TGCGCCAGCCAACCGAGGCTAGCTGGGGAGCAGTACTTC. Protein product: CASQPRLAGEQYF.

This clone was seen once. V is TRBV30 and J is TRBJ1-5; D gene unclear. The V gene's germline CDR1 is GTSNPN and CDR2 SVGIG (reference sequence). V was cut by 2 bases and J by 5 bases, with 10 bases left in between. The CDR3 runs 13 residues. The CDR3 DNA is TGTGCCTGGAGTACTCTAGGCGATCAGCCCCAGCATTTT. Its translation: CAWSTLGDQPQHF.

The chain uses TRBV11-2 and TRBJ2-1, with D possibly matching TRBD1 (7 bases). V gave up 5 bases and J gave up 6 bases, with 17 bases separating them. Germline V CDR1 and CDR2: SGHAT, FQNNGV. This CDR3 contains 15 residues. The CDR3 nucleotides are TGTGCCAGCAGCAGTGCAGGGGGGCTAAGCAATGAGCAGTTCTTC. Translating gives CASSSAGGLSNEQFF.

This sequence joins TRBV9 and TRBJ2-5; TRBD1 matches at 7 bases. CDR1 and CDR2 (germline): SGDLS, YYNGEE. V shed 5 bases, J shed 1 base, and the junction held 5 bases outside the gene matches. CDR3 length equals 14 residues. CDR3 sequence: CASSLTGTQETQYF. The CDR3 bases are TGTGCCAGCAGTTTGACAGGGACCCAAGAGACCCAGTACTTC.

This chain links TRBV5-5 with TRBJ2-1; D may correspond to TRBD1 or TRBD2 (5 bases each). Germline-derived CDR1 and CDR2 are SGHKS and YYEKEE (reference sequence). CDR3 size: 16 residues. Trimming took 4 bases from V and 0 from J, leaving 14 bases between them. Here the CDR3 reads CASSKGRPSSYNEQFF. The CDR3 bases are TGTGCCAGCAGCAAGGGACGTCCAAGCTCCTACAATGAGCAGTTCTTC.

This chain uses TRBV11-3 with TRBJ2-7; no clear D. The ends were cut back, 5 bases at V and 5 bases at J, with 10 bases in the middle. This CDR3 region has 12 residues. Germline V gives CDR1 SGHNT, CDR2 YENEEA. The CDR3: CASSEVGNEQYF. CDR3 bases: TGTGCCAGCAGCGAAGTGGGCAACGAGCAGTACTTC.

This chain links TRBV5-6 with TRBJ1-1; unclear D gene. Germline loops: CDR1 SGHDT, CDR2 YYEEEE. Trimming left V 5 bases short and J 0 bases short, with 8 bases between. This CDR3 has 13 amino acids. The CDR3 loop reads CASSIMVNTEAFF. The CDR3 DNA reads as TGTGCCAGCAGTATTATGGTGAACACTGAAGCTTTCTTT.

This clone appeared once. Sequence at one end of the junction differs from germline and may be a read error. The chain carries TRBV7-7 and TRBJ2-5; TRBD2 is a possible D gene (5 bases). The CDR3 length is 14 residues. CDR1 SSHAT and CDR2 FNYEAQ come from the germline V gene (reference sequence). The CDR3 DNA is TGTGCTAGCAGCCCCCCCGGCGGGCAAGAGACCCAGTACTTC. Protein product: CASSPPGGQETQYF.

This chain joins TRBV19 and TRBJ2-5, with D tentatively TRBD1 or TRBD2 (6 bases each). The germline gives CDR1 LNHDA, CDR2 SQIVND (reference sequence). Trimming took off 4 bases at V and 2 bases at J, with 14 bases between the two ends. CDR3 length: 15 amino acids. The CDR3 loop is CASSRARGQQETQYF. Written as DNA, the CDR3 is TGTGCCAGTAGTAGAGCCCGGGGGCAGCAAGAGACCCAGTACTTC.

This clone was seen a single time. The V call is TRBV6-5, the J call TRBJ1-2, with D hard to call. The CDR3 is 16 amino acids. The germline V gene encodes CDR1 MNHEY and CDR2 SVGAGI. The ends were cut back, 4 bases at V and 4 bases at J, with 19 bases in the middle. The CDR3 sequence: CASSSPRAPGGYGYTF. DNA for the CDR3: TGTGCCAGCAGTTCTCCCCGCGCCCCAGGAGGCTATGGCTACACCTTC.

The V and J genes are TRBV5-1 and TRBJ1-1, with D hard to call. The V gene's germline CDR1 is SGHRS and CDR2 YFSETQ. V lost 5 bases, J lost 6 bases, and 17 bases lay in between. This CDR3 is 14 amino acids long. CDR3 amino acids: CASRPDVGGAEAFF. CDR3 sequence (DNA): TGCGCCAGCAGACCCGATGTGGGAGGTGCTGAAGCTTTCTTT.

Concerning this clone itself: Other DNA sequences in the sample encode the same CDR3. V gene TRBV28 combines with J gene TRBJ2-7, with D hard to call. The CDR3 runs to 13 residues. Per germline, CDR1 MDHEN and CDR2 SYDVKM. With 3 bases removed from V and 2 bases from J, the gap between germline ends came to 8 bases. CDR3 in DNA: TGTGCCAGCAGTTTGCCAGCTCCCTACGAGCAGTACTTC. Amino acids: CASSLPAPYEQYF. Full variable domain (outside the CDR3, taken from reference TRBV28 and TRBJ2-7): DVKVTQSSRYLVKRTGEKVFLECVQDMDHENMFWYRQDPGLGLRLIYFSYDVKMKEKGDIPEGYSVSREKKERFSLILESASTNQTSMYLCASSLPAPYEQYFGPGTRLTVT.

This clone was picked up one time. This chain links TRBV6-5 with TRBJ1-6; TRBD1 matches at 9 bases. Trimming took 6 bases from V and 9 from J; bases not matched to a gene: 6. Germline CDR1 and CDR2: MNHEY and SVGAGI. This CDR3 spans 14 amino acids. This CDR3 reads CASSSGTGSSPLHF. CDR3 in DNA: TGTGCCAGCAGCTCCGGGACAGGGAGTTCACCCCTCCACTTT.

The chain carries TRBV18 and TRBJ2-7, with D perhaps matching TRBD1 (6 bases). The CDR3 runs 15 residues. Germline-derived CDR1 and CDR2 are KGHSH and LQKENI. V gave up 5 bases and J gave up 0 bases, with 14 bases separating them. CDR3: CASSDQGPSSYEQYF. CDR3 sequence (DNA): TGTGCCAGCTCAGATCAGGGGCCGAGCTCCTACGAGCAGTACTTC. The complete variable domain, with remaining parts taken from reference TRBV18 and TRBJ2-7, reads NAGVMQNPRHLVRRRGQEARLRCSPMKGHSHVYWYRQLPEEGLKFMVYLQKENIIDESGMPKERFSAEFPKEGPSILRIQQVVRGDSAAYFCASSDQGPSSYEQYFGPGTRLTVT.

In nucleotides, the CDR3 is TGTGCCAGCAGCCTGAAAAGGGGGAACTATGGCTACACCTTC. Protein: CASSLKRGNYGYTF. The chain joins TRBV7-2 to TRBJ1-2, with TRBD1 as a possible D gene (6 bases). In germline, CDR1 is SGHTA, CDR2 FQGNSA. Trimming cost V 5 bases and J 2 bases, with 12 bases left between them. The length of the CDR3 is 14 residues.

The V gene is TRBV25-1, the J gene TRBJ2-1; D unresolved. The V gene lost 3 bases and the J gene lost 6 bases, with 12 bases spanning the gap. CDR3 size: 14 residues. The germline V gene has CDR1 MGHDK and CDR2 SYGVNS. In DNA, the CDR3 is TGTGCCAGCAGTGACAGCCGGAAGGGCAATGAGCAGTTCTTC. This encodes CASSDSRKGNEQFF.

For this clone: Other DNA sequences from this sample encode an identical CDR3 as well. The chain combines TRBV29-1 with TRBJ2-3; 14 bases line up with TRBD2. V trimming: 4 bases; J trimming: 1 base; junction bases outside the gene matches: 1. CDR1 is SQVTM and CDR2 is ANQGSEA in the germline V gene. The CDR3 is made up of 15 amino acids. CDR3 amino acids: CSVVGLAGGTDTQYF. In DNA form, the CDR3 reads TGCAGCGTTGTGGGACTAGCGGGGGGCACAGATACGCAGTATTTT.

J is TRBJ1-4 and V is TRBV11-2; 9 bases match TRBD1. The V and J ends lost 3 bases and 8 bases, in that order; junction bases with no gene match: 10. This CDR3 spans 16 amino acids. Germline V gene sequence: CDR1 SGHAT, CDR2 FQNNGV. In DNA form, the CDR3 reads TGTGCCAGCAGCTTTACGGGACAGGGCGTAAGCGAAAAACTGTTTTTT. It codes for CASSFTGQGVSEKLFF. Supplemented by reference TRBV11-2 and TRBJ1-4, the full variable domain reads EAGVAQSPRYKIIEKRQSVAFWCNPISGHATLYWYQQILGQGPKLLIQFQNNGVVDDSQLPKDRFSAERLKGVDSTLKIQPAKLEDSAVYLCASSFTGQGVSEKLFFGSGTQLSVL.

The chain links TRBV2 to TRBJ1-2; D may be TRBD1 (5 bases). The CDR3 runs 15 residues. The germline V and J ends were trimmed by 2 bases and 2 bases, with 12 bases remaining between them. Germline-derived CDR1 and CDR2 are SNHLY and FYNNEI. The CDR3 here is CASSEPRETNYGYTF. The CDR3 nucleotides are TGTGCCAGCAGTGAACCCAGGGAGACAAACTATGGCTACACCTTC. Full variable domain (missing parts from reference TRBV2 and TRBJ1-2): EPEVTQTPSHQVTQMGQEVILRCVPISNHLYFYWYRQILGQKVEFLVSFYNNEISEKSEIFDDQFSVERPDGSNFTLKIRSTKLEDSAMYFCASSEPRETNYGYTFGSGTRLTVV.

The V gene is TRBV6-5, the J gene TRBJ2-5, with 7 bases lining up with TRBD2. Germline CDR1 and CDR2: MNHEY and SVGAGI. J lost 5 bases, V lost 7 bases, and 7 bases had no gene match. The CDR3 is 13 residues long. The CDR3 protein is CASTGSGVETQYF. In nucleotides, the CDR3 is TGTGCCAGCACCGGAAGCGGGGTGGAGACCCAGTACTTC.

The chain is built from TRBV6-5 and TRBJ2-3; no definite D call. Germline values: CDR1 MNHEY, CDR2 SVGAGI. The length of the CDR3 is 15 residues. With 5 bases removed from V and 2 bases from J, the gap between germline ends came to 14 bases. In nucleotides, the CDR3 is TGTGCCAGCAGTACAGACTGGAAAGACACAGATACGCAGTATTTT. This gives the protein CASSTDWKDTDTQYF.

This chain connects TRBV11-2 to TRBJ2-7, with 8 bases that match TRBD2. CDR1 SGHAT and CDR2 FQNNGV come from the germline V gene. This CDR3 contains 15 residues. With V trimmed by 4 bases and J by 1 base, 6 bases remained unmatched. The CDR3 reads CASSSLAGRSYEQYF. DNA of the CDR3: TGTGCCAGCAGCTCATTAGCGGGGCGATCCTACGAGCAGTACTTC.

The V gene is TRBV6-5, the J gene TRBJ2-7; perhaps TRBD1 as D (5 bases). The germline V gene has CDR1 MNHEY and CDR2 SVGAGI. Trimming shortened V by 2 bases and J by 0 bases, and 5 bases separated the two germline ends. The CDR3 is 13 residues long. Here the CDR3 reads CASSYDSSYEQYF. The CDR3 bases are TGTGCCAGCAGTTACGACAGCTCCTACGAGCAGTACTTC.

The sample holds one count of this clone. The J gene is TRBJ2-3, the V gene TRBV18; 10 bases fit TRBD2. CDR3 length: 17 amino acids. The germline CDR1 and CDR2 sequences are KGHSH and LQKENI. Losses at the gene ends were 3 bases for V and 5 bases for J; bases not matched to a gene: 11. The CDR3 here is CASSPTISGGALDTQYF. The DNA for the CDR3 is TGTGCCAGCTCACCTACTATCAGCGGGGGGGCCTTAGATACGCAGTATTTT.